This T cell receptor beta chain was recorded in a study of TIL therapy for anti-PD-1-resistant metastatic lung cancer. Looking at the study overall: Tumors carried a median approximately 1.6 non-synonymous mutations per megabase.

This clone came up a few times. Its antigen is currently unknown. V dropped 6 bases and J dropped 4 bases, with 15 bases sitting between them. Looked up from germline, CDR1 is MNHEY and CDR2 is SMNVEV (reference sequence). This CDR3 has 14 residues. The libraries were made with immunoSEQ v3. Repertoires were generated with immunoSEQ multiplex PCR, while TCRdb's copy carries only in-frame clones and drops some. The sample lists tens of thousands of clones; 74% were seen once. Time point in this sample: pre-treatment sample, taken before nivolumab and TIL therapy. Stage 4 NSCLC adults joined between late 2017 and 2020. Findings and caveats of the study: Infused TIL clonotypes partially replaced the baseline blood repertoire, then decayed over months.

The sequences come from blood, collected at baseline. The receptor comes from a woman aged 30 to 85 with non-small cell lung cancer. The rearrangement joins TRBV27 to TRBJ1-1; the D gene is possibly TRBD1 (5 bases). The CDR3 DNA is TGTGCCAGCAGCCACGGGGGGTGGGCCACTGAAGCTTTCTTT. Translating it yields CASSHGGWATEAFF.